One and the same sample provided the 3 T cell receptor beta chains below, sequenced in a study of blood T cell repertoires in COVID-19. Produced via immunoSEQ multiplex PCR; TCRdb's table is partial and in-frame only. The sample lists 90,000 to 110,000 clones, approximately 83% seen once, with around 4.1% in the top ten. The material sequenced was peripheral blood. These receptors all come from a man over 45 with acute or convalescent COVID-19.

The J gene is TRBJ1-1, the V gene TRBV25-1; tentatively, D is TRBD1 (6 bases). The CDR3 is 16 amino acids. V was cut by 2 bases and J by 4 bases, with 17 bases left in between. Germline values: CDR1 MGHDK, CDR2 SYGVNS. The CDR3 sequence: CASSEPYGGAVTEAFF. The DNA for the CDR3 is TGTGCCAGCAGTGAACCCTATGGGGGGGCCGTCACTGAAGCTTTCTTT.

The genes are TRBV6-6 and TRBJ1-1; TRBD1 agrees at 7 bases. Germline-derived CDR1 and CDR2 are MNHNY and SVGAGI (reference sequence). The CDR3 runs 15 residues. J lost 1 base, V lost 7 bases, and 9 bases had no gene match. The CDR3 bases are TGTGCCAGCATTGCTCGGACAGGAGGGAACACTGAAGCTTTCTTT. Translating gives CASIARTGGNTEAFF.

The chain employs TRBV28 and TRBJ1-2; 7 positions match TRBD1. CDR1 MDHEN and CDR2 SYDVKM come from the germline V gene. Germline trimming cut 5 bases from V and 4 bases from J; bases unmatched to any gene: 7. CDR3 size: 14 residues. The CDR3 DNA sequence: TGTGCCAGCAGTCCCGGGACAGTCGTCTATGGCTACACCTTC. Its translation is CASSPGTVVYGYTF.